What follows are 20 T cell receptor beta chains derived from one specimen sequenced in a study of control samples from healthy donors and cancer patients. Clones were read by immunoSEQ multiplex PCR, and TCRdb kept only the in-frame ones, dropping some. Here the sample spans some 140,000 clones, 94% being singletons. The sequenced material came from blood. The receptor set was obtained from a man aged 35-49 years in good health.

V gene TRBV6-2 or TRBV6-3 combines with J gene TRBJ1-5, with D unresolved. The CDR3 is 13 residues long. Germline loops: CDR1 MNHEY, CDR2 SVGEGT. V was shortened by 2 bases and J by 10 bases, with 12 bases between the two germline ends. The CDR3 nucleotides read TGTGCCAGCAGTTACGTCGGGGTCCAACCCCAGCATTTT. Translated, it gives CASSYVGVQPQHF.

This chain connects TRBV28 to TRBJ2-7; 9 bases map to TRBD1. This CDR3 is built from 19 residues. V lost 4 bases, J lost 1 base, and 17 bases stayed unmatched. Germline V gene data show CDR1 as MDHEN and CDR2 as SYDVKM. CDR3 in DNA: TGTGCCAGCAGTTCTCCCGGGACAGGGTTCAGAAAAGTGTCCTACGAGCAGTACTTC. Amino acids: CASSSPGTGFRKVSYEQYF.

The rearrangement links TRBV27 to TRBJ1-2, with 7 bases that match TRBD1. The CDR3 contains 16 residues. After removal of 5 bases from V and 5 bases from J, the junction contained 14 bases not matched to a gene. CDR1 MNHEY and CDR2 SMNVEV come from the germline V gene (reference sequence). Here the CDR3 DNA reads TGTGCCAGCAGTCCAGACACAGCAGGGGGAGGTTATGGCTACACCTTC. Its translation: CASSPDTAGGGYGYTF.

In its sample, this clone was seen once. This rearrangement joins TRBV6-2 or TRBV6-3 to TRBJ2-1; possibly TRBD1 or TRBD2 for D (6 bases each). V lost 2 bases and J lost 2, with 10 bases in between. CDR3 length equals 15 residues. Germline values: CDR1 MNHEY, CDR2 SVGEGT. CDR3 nucleotide sequence: TGTGCCAGCAGTTACCGGGGGCCTACCTACAATGAGCAGTTCTTC. It translates to CASSYRGPTYNEQFF.

CDR3 DNA: TGTGCCAGCAGTGGGATAGGACAGGGCAGGCAGAACTATGGCTACACCTTC. This gives the protein CASSGIGQGRQNYGYTF. The chain combines TRBV28 with TRBJ1-2, with TRBD1 identical over 8 bases. V was clipped by 5 bases and J by 2 bases; unmatched bases: 13. The CDR3 is 17 residues long. CDR1 and CDR2 from the germline V gene are MDHEN and SYDVKM.

The CDR3 bases are TGCGCCAGCAAAAATGGGGCAGGCTCCTACGAGCAGTACTTC. Protein: CASKNGAGSYEQYF. The J gene is TRBJ2-7, the V gene TRBV5-1; possibly TRBD1 for D (5 bases). Looked up from germline, CDR1 is SGHRS and CDR2 is YFSETQ. The CDR3 contains 14 residues. V dropped 6 bases and J dropped 0 bases, with 13 bases sitting between them. The full variable domain, completed using reference TRBV5-1 and TRBJ2-7, is KAGVTQTPRYLIKTRGQQVTLSCSPISGHRSVSWYQQTPGQGLQFLFEYFSETQRNKGNFPGRFSGRQFSNSRSEMNVSTLELGDSALYLCASKNGAGSYEQYFGPGTRLTVT.

The CDR3 coding sequence is TGTGCCTGGGGTCCGGGACAGGGGGCTGGCACAGATACGCAGTATTTT. Translated, it gives CAWGPGQGAGTDTQYF. The chain couples TRBV30 to TRBJ2-3; TRBD1 matches 12 bases. Germline assignment: CDR1 GTSNPN and CDR2 SVGIG (reference sequence). This CDR3 has 16 residues. Trimming removed 5 bases from V and 1 base from J; junction bases left unmatched: 7.

The chain employs TRBV24-1 and TRBJ1-5; 7 bases line up with TRBD1. Trimming removed 9 bases from V and 3 bases from J; junction bases left unmatched: 4. CDR3 length: 13 amino acids. From germline, CDR1 is KGHDR and CDR2 SFDVKD. CDR3: CATQGQLNQPQHF. CDR3 sequence (DNA): TGTGCCACCCAGGGACAGCTCAATCAGCCCCAGCATTTT.

This chain links TRBV7-2 with TRBJ1-3, with 7 positions matching TRBD1. Germline V CDR1 and CDR2: SGHTA, FQGNSA. The V segment lost 0 bases and the J segment 5 bases; nucleotides outside the gene matches: 4. CDR3 length equals 15 residues. CDR3 nucleotides: TGTGCCAGCAGCTTAGCAGGGGGCATAAGAAACACCATATATTTT. It is translated as CASSLAGGIRNTIYF.

The chain is built from TRBV6-6 and TRBJ1-3; weak D call: TRBD1 (6 bases). The CDR3 runs to 13 residues. V was pared by 8 bases and J by 6 bases, with 14 bases between. Per germline, CDR1 MNHNY and CDR2 SVGAGI (reference sequence). In DNA, the CDR3 is TGTGCCAGCCTGGCGGGGGCGCAAAACACCATATATTTT. Protein sequence: CASLAGAQNTIYF.

The gene calls are TRBV5-6 and TRBJ1-2; D ambiguous. CDR1 and CDR2 (germline): SGHDT, YYEEEE. The length of the CDR3 is 15 residues. V was trimmed by 4 bases and J by 3 bases, leaving 16 bases between them. In DNA form, the CDR3 reads TGTGCCAGCAGCCCCCTGGGATCCGCGGACTATGGCTACACCTTC. This sequence encodes CASSPLGSADYGYTF. Variable domain in full (rest from reference TRBV5-6 and TRBJ1-2): DAGVTQSPTHLIKTRGQQVTLRCSPKSGHDTVSWYQQALGQGPQFIFQYYEEEERQRGNFPDRFSGHQFPNYSSELNVNALLLGDSALYLCASSPLGSADYGYTFGSGTRLTVV.

This rearrangement joins TRBV27 to TRBJ1-1, with D perhaps TRBD1 (5 bases). Germline loops: CDR1 MNHEY, CDR2 SMNVEV (reference sequence). This CDR3 spans 14 amino acids. V was shortened by 5 bases and J by 3 bases, with 13 bases between the two germline ends. CDR3 amino acids: CASSDTGGDTEAFF. CDR3 nucleotides: TGTGCCAGCAGTGACACAGGAGGGGACACTGAAGCTTTCTTT.

The chain carries TRBV3-1 (or the pseudogene TRBV3-2) and TRBJ2-7, with D uncertain. The CDR3 sequence is 14 residues long. V lost 1 base and J lost 7, with 14 bases in between. Germline loops: CDR1 LGHDT, CDR2 YNNKEL (reference sequence). As DNA, the CDR3 is TGTGCCAGCAGCCAAGGGAGTTGGGTGGGGGAGCAGTACTTC. Translated, it gives CASSQGSWVGEQYF.

CDR3 bases: TGTGCCAGCAGCTTGGATCTCGAGGTCGCCCGTCATGGCTACACCTTC. Translation gives CASSLDLEVARHGYTF. The gene calls are TRBV5-4 and TRBJ1-2; D unresolved. The V gene's germline CDR1 is SGHNT and CDR2 YYREEE (reference sequence). The CDR3 consists of 16 residues. The V and J ends lost 0 bases and 6 bases respectively, with 18 bases between them.

The V gene is TRBV18, the J gene TRBJ1-4, with TRBD1 matching 7 bases. The CDR3 spans 15 residues. Germline loops: CDR1 KGHSH, CDR2 LQKENI. V dropped 3 bases and J dropped 8; count of bases not matched to a gene: 9. The CDR3 DNA is TGTGCCAGCTCACCTACAGGGGAAGCTAGGGAAAAACTGTTTTTT. Amino acid sequence: CASSPTGEAREKLFF.

Here the CDR3 DNA reads TGCGCCAGCAGCTTGGAGGGACAGGGGCTGAACACCGGGGAGCTGTTTTTT. Translation gives CASSLEGQGLNTGELFF. The chain combines TRBV5-1 with TRBJ2-2; 10 bases agree with TRBD1. J gave up 1 base and V 0 bases, and 3 bases lay outside the gene matches. CDR3 length: 17 residues. Germline values: CDR1 SGHRS, CDR2 YFSETQ.

The chain employs TRBV27 and TRBJ1-5; D uncertain. Germline lookup yields CDR1 MNHEY and CDR2 SMNVEV (reference sequence). This CDR3 is 14 amino acids long. Trimming shortened V by 0 bases and J by 9 bases, and 12 bases separated the two germline ends. CDR3 in amino acids: CASSLSEGRGPQHF. The CDR3 DNA reads as TGTGCCAGCAGTTTATCGGAGGGCCGTGGGCCCCAGCATTTT.

The chain uses TRBV24-1 and TRBJ1-1; possible D gene TRBD1, 5 bases. Germline values: CDR1 KGHDR, CDR2 SFDVKD. The CDR3 has 13 amino acids. The ends were cut back, 3 bases at V and 1 base at J, with 5 bases in the middle. CDR3 bases: TGTGCCACCAGTGATGGGGGGAACACTGAAGCTTTCTTT. Protein product: CATSDGGNTEAFF.

The V and J genes are TRBV27 and TRBJ2-3; D is undetermined. CDR1 and CDR2 (germline): MNHEY, SMNVEV (reference sequence). V lost 8 bases and J 0 bases, leaving 3 bases between the germline ends. The CDR3 consists of 11 residues. In nucleotides, the CDR3 is TGTGCCAGCGGGAGCACAGATACGCAGTATTTT. This sequence encodes CASGSTDTQYF.

Only one count was recorded for this clone. The chain carries TRBV10-3 and TRBJ1-1; D uncertain. The CDR3 consists of 12 residues. Germline V gene lookup returns CDR1 ENHRY and CDR2 SYGVKD. Between the trimmed V and J ends, which lost 10 bases and 9 bases, there was a span of 18 bases. The CDR3 nucleotides read TGTGCCACAGCGGACCCCGGGGTTCAAGCTTTCTTT. As protein: CATADPGVQAFF.